A single sample gave rise to the 16 T cell receptor beta chains below, sequenced in a study of blood T cell repertoires in COVID-19. Sequenced by immunoSEQ multiplex PCR; TCRdb stores in-frame clones only, minus some. The table has roughly 86,000 clones, more than 75% seen once. Sample: peripheral blood. Source of these receptors: a human donor in a cohort sampled during active COVID-19.

J is TRBJ1-3 and V is TRBV19, with D uncertain. Trimming left V 7 bases short and J 0 bases short, with 16 bases between. From germline, CDR1 is LNHDA and CDR2 SQIVND (reference sequence). The CDR3 is made up of 16 amino acids. CDR3 in amino acids: CASNAGRATSGNTIYF. CDR3 sequence (DNA): TGTGCCAGTAATGCGGGCAGAGCCACCTCTGGAAACACCATATATTTT.

The V gene is TRBV13, the J gene TRBJ2-3, with 9 bases aligning to TRBD1. The CDR3 runs 17 residues. V gave up 3 bases and J gave up 3 bases; unmatched junction bases: 10. Germline values: CDR1 PRHDT, CDR2 FYEKMQ (reference sequence). CDR3: CASSFSRMGQGTDTQYF. DNA for the CDR3: TGTGCCAGCAGCTTTTCCAGGATGGGACAGGGAACAGATACGCAGTATTTT.

CDR3 residues: CASSVESSLETQYF. The DNA of the CDR3 is TGTGCCAGCAGCGTAGAGTCTAGTCTGGAGACCCAGTACTTC. The gene calls are TRBV9 and TRBJ2-5; no reliable D call. Per the germline V gene, CDR1 is SGDLS and CDR2 is YYNGEE. V lost 0 bases, J lost 5 bases, and 11 bases lay in between. The length of the CDR3 is 14 residues.

This clone was observed a single time. The chain's CDR3 is CATGPGQGSYSNQPQHF. Written as DNA, the CDR3 is TGTGCCACCGGACCGGGACAGGGATCATATAGCAATCAGCCCCAGCATTTT. J is TRBJ1-5 and V is TRBV19; 9 positions agree with TRBD1. Germline CDR1 reads LNHDA; CDR2 reads SQIVND (reference sequence). The CDR3 is made up of 17 amino acids. The trim removed 10 bases at V and 0 bases at J, leaving 13 bases unmatched.

This clone has more than one count but fewer than ten. V and J are TRBV5-4 and TRBJ1-2, with 7 bases that match TRBD1. The V and J ends lost 5 bases and 8 bases, in that order; junction bases with no gene match: 9. CDR3 length equals 13 residues. From germline, CDR1 is SGHNT and CDR2 YYREEE (reference sequence). CDR3 sequence: CASRKRGPEGYTF. The CDR3 nucleotides are TGTGCCAGCAGGAAAAGGGGGCCGGAGGGCTACACCTTC.

The rearrangement uses TRBV11-2 and TRBJ2-1; TRBD2 aligns across 7 bases. V dropped 4 bases and J dropped 4; count of bases not matched to a gene: 1. CDR1 is SGHAT and CDR2 is FQNNGV in the germline V gene. This CDR3 is built from 13 residues. The CDR3 region has the DNA TGTGCCAGCAGCTACGGGAGGTACAATGAGCAGTTCTTC. Its translation is CASSYGRYNEQFF.

There are a few counts of this clone. The chain combines TRBV7-2 with TRBJ2-1; the D gene is possibly TRBD1 (6 bases). V was pared by 3 bases and J by 5 bases, with 8 bases between. Germline V gives CDR1 SGHTA, CDR2 FQGNSA. The CDR3 runs to 13 residues. DNA of the CDR3: TGTGCCAGCAGCTTGAACAGGGACAATGAGCAGTTCTTC. Residues: CASSLNRDNEQFF.

V gene TRBV5-1 combines with J gene TRBJ2-7; tentatively, D is TRBD1 (5 bases). CDR1 and CDR2 (germline): SGHRS, YFSETQ. V gave up 0 bases and J gave up 5 bases, with 15 bases separating them. The length of the CDR3 is 15 residues. The CDR3 protein is CASSLGAGKGHEQYF. The CDR3 nucleotides read TGCGCCAGCAGCTTGGGGGCAGGGAAGGGCCACGAGCAGTACTTC.

Only one count was recorded for this clone. The CDR3 DNA is TGTGCCAGCAGTTACGGTACAGGGAAGGGTTTCCAGTACTTC. Translating it yields CASSYGTGKGFQYF. This rearrangement joins TRBV6-6 to TRBJ2-5, with D possibly matching TRBD1 (6 bases). The CDR3 has 14 residues. Germline V gives CDR1 MNHNY, CDR2 SVGAGI (reference sequence). V lost 2 bases and J 10 bases, leaving 17 bases between the germline ends.

The rearrangement joins TRBV19 to TRBJ2-1, with unresolved D. Germline loops: CDR1 LNHDA, CDR2 SQIVND (reference sequence). This CDR3 has 11 amino acids. V lost 1 base and J 10 bases, leaving 5 bases between the germline ends. The CDR3 DNA is TGTGCCAGTAGTATAGCAGGAGAGCAGTTCTTC. It translates to CASSIAGEQFF.

Judged by abundance, this clone is medium-sized. The chain has TRBV15 and TRBJ2-7; weak D call: TRBD2 (5 bases). Germline V gene sequence: CDR1 LNHNV, CDR2 YYDKDF (reference sequence). The CDR3 covers 15 residues. Trimming pared 0 bases from V and 0 bases from J, leaving 9 bases between. The CDR3 DNA sequence: TGTGCCACCAGCAGAGATCAAGGGAGCTCCTACGAGCAGTACTTC. Its protein product is CATSRDQGSSYEQYF.

The CDR3 region has the DNA TGCAGCGTGGCCCTCCGGGACAGGGAACTCGAGCAGTACTTC. Its translation: CSVALRDRELEQYF. The chain has TRBV29-1 and TRBJ2-7; 9 nucleotides line up with TRBD1. J gave up 6 bases and V 6 bases, and 12 bases lay outside the gene matches. This CDR3 contains 14 residues. The germline gives CDR1 SQVTM, CDR2 ANQGSEA.

The rearrangement uses TRBV6-5 and TRBJ2-7; 8 bases map to TRBD1. The germline V gene encodes CDR1 MNHEY and CDR2 SVGAGI. V gave up 6 bases and J gave up 0 bases; unmatched junction bases: 4. The CDR3 is 14 residues long. DNA of the CDR3: TGTGCCAGCAGGCGACAGGGGTACTCCTACGAGCAGTACTTC. It translates to CASRRQGYSYEQYF.

The chain couples TRBV3-1 (or the pseudogene TRBV3-2) to TRBJ1-3, with 9 bases fitting TRBD1. The ends lost 6 bases at V and 4 bases at J; junction bases unmatched: 7. Germline V gene sequence: CDR1 LGHDT, CDR2 YNNKEL (reference sequence). This CDR3 is built from 15 residues. CDR3: CASSQWDRVGNTIYF. The CDR3 DNA reads TGTGCCAGCAGTCAGTGGGACAGGGTCGGAAACACCATATATTTT.

This clone came up once. The genes are TRBV2 and TRBJ1-5, with 9 bases aligning to TRBD1. This CDR3 region has 15 residues. Trimming removed 6 bases from V and 6 bases from J; junction bases left unmatched: 9. CDR1 and CDR2 (germline): SNHLY, FYNNEI. The CDR3 coding sequence is TGTGCCAGCAGGAGAAACAGGGGGCAGGGTCAGCCCCAGCATTTT. Translation: CASRRNRGQGQPQHF.

The V and J genes are TRBV15 and TRBJ1-2; 7 nucleotides line up with TRBD1. The CDR3 has 14 amino acids. Germline values: CDR1 LNHNV, CDR2 YYDKDF (reference sequence). After removal of 0 bases from V and 8 bases from J, the junction contained 6 bases not matched to a gene. The CDR3 is CATSRDQGGWGYTF. The CDR3, as DNA: TGTGCCACCAGCAGAGATCAGGGGGGCTGGGGCTACACCTTC.